The clone carrying this T cell receptor beta chain was counted a few times. Its antigen is unidentified. V lost 5 bases, J lost 4 bases, and 17 bases lay in between. CDR1 and CDR2 (germline): MNHNY, SVGAGI (reference sequence). This CDR3 region has 15 residues. This sample stems from a study of cytotoxic CD8 clonotypes in ibrutinib-treated CLL. Across the study: The cohort had 10 to 12 relapsed/refractory and over 14 treatment-naive patients, 17 to 18 IGHV unmutated. General study results and limits: Lymph node repertoires were not studied, and sampling times were unmatched.

Profiling relied on immunoSEQ multiplex PCR, and the TCRdb table lists in-frame clones only, not all of them. The sample carries about 45,000 clones, 65% recorded once. This receptor was obtained from a human donor with chronic lymphocytic leukemia. The chain links TRBV6-6 to TRBJ1-2; D is perhaps TRBD1 (5 bases). The starting material was PBMCs, obtained after 24 months of ibrutinib treatment. CDR3 sequence: CASSPTTTATYGYTF. The CDR3 DNA reads TGTGCCAGCAGTCCGACCACGACAGCAACCTATGGCTACACCTTC.